Listed below are T cell receptor beta chains from one sample, sequenced in a study of shared clonotypes between healthy human individuals. The data were produced by immunoSEQ multiplex PCR, yet TCRdb's version contains in-frame clones alone and is incomplete. The profile shows about 2.1 million clones, around 93% of them singletons. The specimen sequenced was naive CD8+ T cells from PBMCs. The receptors here all came from a young man in good health. Some clones in this sample may be carry-over from other donors' samples. Both conserved end residues are part of each CDR3. The D gene is left open where the match is weak. Some rows mark clone size as missing; the rest say once, few, many or name a class of expanded clone.

V gene	J gene	D gene	clone size	CDR3 protein	CDR3 DNA
TRBV21-1	TRBJ2-7	-	few	CASSNRLAGVDEQYF	TGTGCCAGCAGCAATCGACTAGCGGGAGTTGACGAGCAGTACTTC
TRBV30	TRBJ1-6	-	-	CAWSVLPQGRYSPLHF	TGTGCCTGGAGTGTACTCCCACAGGGCCGTTATTCACCCCTCCACTTT
TRBV11-2	TRBJ2-7	-	-	CASSLAGAYEQYF	TGTGCCAGCAGCTTAGCAGGGGCCTACGAGCAGTACTTC
TRBV7-9	TRBJ1-3	-	-	CASSSNVEPTRSSGNTIYF	TGTGCCAGCAGCTCTAATGTGGAACCCACCCGAAGCTCTGGAAACACCATATATTTT
TRBV10-2	TRBJ1-1	-	-	CASTPGGTEAFF	TGCGCCAGCACCCCCGGGGGCACTGAAGCTTTCTTT
TRBV28	TRBJ2-7	TRBD2	-	CASSFPSGGSYEQYF	TGTGCCAGCAGTTTCCCTAGCGGGGGTTCCTACGAGCAGTACTTC
TRBV6-5	TRBJ1-5	-	-	CASSYTGRTDNQPQHF	TGTGCCAGCAGTTACACGGGCCGGACAGATAATCAGCCCCAGCATTTT
TRBV28	TRBJ2-7	-	-	CASSLAQRGLFTYEQYF	TGTGCCAGCAGTTTGGCACAGCGAGGACTCTTTACCTACGAGCAGTACTTC
TRBV4-1	TRBJ2-7	TRBD1	-	CASSLRQGGYEQYF	TGCGCCAGCAGCCTTCGACAGGGGGGGTACGAGCAGTACTTC
TRBV28	TRBJ2-7	TRBD1	-	CASSFEDRGQVSSYEQYF	TGTGCCAGCAGTTTTGAGGACAGGGGGCAAGTTAGCTCCTACGAGCAGTACTTC
TRBV9	TRBJ2-2	TRBD2	-	CASSTRGGQLAGELFF	TGTGCCAGCAGCACCCGCGGGGGGCAGTTGGCCGGGGAGCTGTTTTTT
TRBV4-3	TRBJ2-7	TRBD1	-	CASSQVNRGAYEQYF	TGCGCCAGCAGCCAAGTAAACAGGGGGGCCTACGAGCAGTACTTC
TRBV7-2	TRBJ2-7	-	-	CASSLAIHSSYEQYF	TGTGCCAGCAGCTTAGCCATCCACAGCTCCTACGAGCAGTACTTC
TRBV5-1	TRBJ2-1	TRBD2	-	CASSRGTSGTDEQFF	TGCGCCAGCAGCCGCGGGACTAGCGGGACGGATGAGCAGTTCTTC
TRBV9	TRBJ2-5	TRBD1	-	CASSVATGGAETQYF	TGTGCCAGCAGCGTAGCGACAGGGGGCGCTGAGACCCAGTACTTC
TRBV4-2	TRBJ1-2	-	once	CASRLSIRDQGSFEDGYTF	TGTGCCAGCAGACTCAGCATCCGGGACCAGGGGTCTTTCGAGGATGGCTACACCTTC
TRBV9	TRBJ2-7	-	-	CASSVRAGHSYEQYF	TGTGCCAGCAGCGTACGAGCGGGCCACTCCTACGAGCAGTACTTC
TRBV7-6	TRBJ1-1	TRBD1	-	CASSLAGTGTRNTEAFF	TGTGCCAGCAGCTTAGCCGGGACAGGGACGCGGAACACTGAAGCTTTCTTT
TRBV4-1	TRBJ2-1	-	-	CASSQDPKSSYNEQFF	TGCGCCAGCAGCCAAGACCCCAAAAGCTCCTACAATGAGCAGTTCTTC
TRBV2	TRBJ2-7	-	-	CASSEGFGRIHEQYF	TGTGCCAGCAGTGAAGGGTTCGGGAGAATCCACGAGCAGTACTTC
TRBV4-3	TRBJ2-5	TRBD1	-	CASSPGTGAETQYF	TGCGCCAGCAGCCCGGGGACAGGGGCCGAGACCCAGTACTTC
TRBV29-1	TRBJ1-2	-	-	CSVEGGVYGYTF	TGCAGCGTTGAAGGGGGCGTCTATGGCTACACCTTC
TRBV15	TRBJ1-1	TRBD1	-	CATSRTTDTPGGAFF	TGTGCCACCAGCAGAACAACCGACACCCCAGGGGGAGCTTTCTTT
TRBV5-6	TRBJ1-1	-	-	CASSSGSYEAFF	TGTGCCAGCAGTTCCGGGTCATATGAAGCTTTCTTT
TRBV19	TRBJ2-1	-	-	CASSFQPRYNEQFF	TGTGCCAGTAGTTTCCAGCCACGCTACAATGAGCAGTTCTTC
TRBV7-2	TRBJ2-7	TRBD1	-	CASSLAGTGTYEQYF	TGTGCCAGCAGCTTAGCAGGGACAGGAACCTACGAGCAGTACTTC
TRBV19	TRBJ2-4	TRBD2	once	CASSVPYGRGKNIQYF	TGTGCCAGTAGTGTACCTTATGGGAGGGGCAAAAACATTCAGTACTTC
TRBV4-3	TRBJ2-1	TRBD2	-	CASSQDTAGSVYNEQFF	TGCGCCAGCAGCCAAGATACAGCGGGATCGGTCTACAATGAGCAGTTCTTC
TRBV13	TRBJ2-7	-	-	CASSFGTDSEYF	TGTGCCAGCAGCTTCGGGACGGACTCGGAGTACTTC
TRBV19	TRBJ2-7	TRBD1	-	CASSVGTGSYEQYF	TGTGCCAGTAGTGTGGGGACAGGGAGCTACGAGCAGTACTTC
TRBV7-9	TRBJ2-3	-	-	CAGQRPIGADTQYF	TGTGCCGGGCAGAGACCCATTGGGGCAGATACGCAGTATTTT
TRBV6-1	TRBJ2-2	TRBD2	-	CASSGVAGSHTGELFF	TGTGCCAGCAGTGGGGTAGCGGGATCCCACACCGGGGAGCTGTTTTTT
TRBV14	TRBJ2-5	-	-	CASSPSPREETQYF	TGTGCCAGCAGCCCTTCCCCCAGAGAAGAGACCCAGTACTTC
TRBV4-1	TRBJ1-5	-	-	CASSQSSNQPQHF	TGCGCCAGCAGCCAATCGAGCAATCAGCCCCAGCATTTT
TRBV6-5	TRBJ2-5	-	-	CASSYTSRGPQETQYF	TGTGCCAGCAGTTACACCAGCAGGGGACCTCAAGAGACCCAGTACTTC
TRBV7-9	TRBJ1-2	TRBD1	-	CASSMGQGYYGYTF	TGTGCCAGCAGCATGGGACAGGGGTACTATGGCTACACCTTC